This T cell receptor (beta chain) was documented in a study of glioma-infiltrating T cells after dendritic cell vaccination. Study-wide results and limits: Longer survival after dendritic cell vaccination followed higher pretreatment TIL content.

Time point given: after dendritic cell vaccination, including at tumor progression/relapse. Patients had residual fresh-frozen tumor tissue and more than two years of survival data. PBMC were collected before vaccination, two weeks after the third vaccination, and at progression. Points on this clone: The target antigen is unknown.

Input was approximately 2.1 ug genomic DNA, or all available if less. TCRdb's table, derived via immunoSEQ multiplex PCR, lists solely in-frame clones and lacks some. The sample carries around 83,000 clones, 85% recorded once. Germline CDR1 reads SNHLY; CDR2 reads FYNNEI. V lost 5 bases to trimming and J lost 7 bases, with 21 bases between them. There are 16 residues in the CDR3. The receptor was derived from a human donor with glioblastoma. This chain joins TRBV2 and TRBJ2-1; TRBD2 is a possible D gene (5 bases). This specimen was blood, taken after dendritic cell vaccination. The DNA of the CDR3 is TGTGCCAGCAGTCCTTCACCCTCCGGGGAGAGGAATGAGCAGTTCTTC. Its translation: CASSPSPSGERNEQFF.